This T cell receptor (beta chain) emerged from a study of tumor-infiltrating lymphocytes in localized non-small cell lung cancer (dated by TCRdb to the early 2020s). Notes on the research overall: The cohort covered several histologies, both smokers and never-smokers, and patients whose samples were collected after neoadjuvant chemotherapy. Resected tumor tissue and uninvolved lung tissue described as non-adjacent to the tumor were contributed by each patient, with both tissues obtained from the same patient. Flow cytometry, multiplex immunofluorescence, RNA-seq, exome sequencing and proteomics were applied to the same patients as TCR sequencing, which was one of several integrated assays. In total, the ICON cohort was made up of 150 or so surgical patients who had localized non-small cell lung cancer and whose tumors were resected. A total of under 65 patients were part of the paired comparison of immunoSEQ T-cell fraction between tumor and uninvolved lung. What the authors observed across the whole study: Assay coverage varied across patients depending on available tissue quantity, so only a subset of the cohort had TCR sequencing. The TCR-derived T-cell fraction showed no difference between the flow cytometry-defined immunotypes IM1 (good prognosis) and IM2 (poor prognosis). No association of tumor T-cell fraction from TCR sequencing with recurrence-free survival was found (p = 0.61). In line with immunofluorescence CD3 counts, TCRbeta sequencing supported higher T cell infiltration in tumors compared with uninvolved lung tissue. Because different pieces of the same tissue were used for different assays, technical variation could not be separated from intratumor heterogeneity.

To note about this clone: The antigen this receptor binds is unknown. Base qualities are not recorded, but no much larger clone differs from it by a single base.

Enrollment in ICON was initiated in April 2016, and the last patient was enrolled in September 2018. A subcohort of approximately 80 patients provided fresh tumor and matched uninvolved tissue for in-depth immune analyses, with TCR sequencing among those analyses. TCR sequencing was performed on DNA isolated from bulk tissue, without cell sorting. TCR sequencing with the immunoSEQ assay provided the T-cell fraction in tumor and uninvolved lung tissue. Under the source paper's analysis protocol: For survival analysis, patients were split into high (upper tertile) and low (lower two tertiles) T-cell fraction groups and compared by log-rank test. A signed-rank test was used to check for differences in T-cell fraction between paired tumor and uninvolved lung. Held by TCRdb, this immuneACCESS table contains in-frame sequences only and omits some clones. Under half of the omission traces to an unresolved V gene where checked; the cause of the rest is unknown. V and J calls and clone size are given by that table; D and trimming were obtained from the DNA. The sample records some 15,000 clones, more than 60% of which are singletons. The ten largest clones add up to around 5% of the sample.

Material for sequencing was lung tumor tissue. The sequence was collected from a human donor with non-small cell lung cancer.

CDR3 region: CASTGSNSNQPQHF. The DNA sequence is TGTGCCAGTACCGGGTCCAACTCTAATCAGCCCCAGCATTTT. Here the chain combines TRBV19 and TRBJ1-5; the D segment cannot be called with confidence. According to the germline V gene (reference sequence), CDR1 reads LNHDA and CDR2 reads SQIVND. Counted from cysteine to phenylalanine, this CDR3 has 14 amino acids. CDR3 DNA only is kept here, 42 bases in frame from base 1. Trimming at the junction amounts to 7 bases on V and 4 bases on J, and the germline ends lie 14 bases apart.